This T cell receptor (beta chain) emerged from a study of T cell clonotyping in hematopoietic cell transplantation. Study findings and constraints: Recipient TCR diversity dropped after transplant; expanded clonotypes rose from day 30 to 180. Cells were unsorted, so CD4 and CD8 contributions were not separated. Graft donor and pretransplant recipient Inverse Simpson Index values predicted broader posttransplant TCR diversity.

For this clone: Its antigen is undetermined.

Clones were read by immunoSEQ multiplex PCR, and TCRdb kept only the in-frame ones, dropping some. The table includes roughly 6,800 clones, more than 75% detected once. Recipients were bled about 28 days pretransplant and at posttransplant days 30, 100, 180. Here the sequenced sample was PBMCs, taken 100 days after allogeneic stem cell transplant. This clonotype was obtained from a male patient between 50 and 60 years old who had an allogeneic stem cell transplant from a related donor, so the T cells may come from the graft donor. Some clones in this sample may be carry-over from other donors' samples.

In nucleotides, the CDR3 is TGTGCCTGGAGCGCCGATAGCAATCAGCCCCAGCATTTT. Its protein product is CAWSADSNQPQHF. This chain joins TRBV30 and TRBJ1-5; D is uncertain. Per the germline V gene, CDR1 is GTSNPN and CDR2 is SVGIG (reference sequence). V shed 3 bases and J shed 0 bases, with 6 bases lying between them. CDR3 size: 13 residues.